This T cell receptor beta chain was observed in a study of blood T cell repertoires in COVID-19. Background on the study: Sites in the United States, Italy and Spain provided acute and convalescent COVID-19 samples. The cDNA or gDNA used as material had been derived from T cells, B-cell-depleted T cells, or PBMCs.

This table comes from immunoSEQ multiplex PCR, and its TCRdb copy is limited to in-frame clones, with some not included. The sample includes 55,000 to 80,000 clones, approximately 90% of them seen just once. In this sample, this clone turned up once. The germline CDR1 and CDR2 sequences are SGHDN and FVKESK. With V trimmed by 6 bases and J by 8 bases, 16 bases remained unmatched. The CDR3 sequence is 16 residues long. This receptor was identified in a man in his forties or fifties with acute or convalescent COVID-19. V and J are TRBV14 and TRBJ1-2; 9 nucleotides agree with TRBD1. The sample consisted of peripheral blood. In DNA, the CDR3 is TGTGCCAGCAGTCCTAGACCTCTCGGGACAGGGTACGGCTACACCTTC. Its translation: CASSPRPLGTGYGYTF.